This entry lists 20 T cell receptor beta chains sequenced from one sample in a study of blood T cell repertoires in COVID-19. Some clones are missing from TCRdb's copy, which holds only in-frame ones; the method was immunoSEQ multiplex PCR. The sample contains about 120,000 clones, 90% of which appear only once. Material: peripheral blood. These receptors were collected from a human donor with active COVID-19. The donor label of this sample is uncertain.

This clone was counted a single time. The chain uses TRBV5-6 and TRBJ1-3, with TRBD1 identical over 7 bases. Per germline, CDR1 SGHDT and CDR2 YYEEEE. This CDR3 region has 15 residues. J lost 2 bases, V lost 4 bases, and 6 bases had no gene match. The CDR3 DNA is TGTGCCAGCAGCCTCGACAGGGCGGCTGGAAACACCATATATTTT. Amino acids: CASSLDRAAGNTIYF. Together with reference TRBV5-6 and TRBJ1-3, the CDR3 gives the full variable domain: DAGVTQSPTHLIKTRGQQVTLRCSPKSGHDTVSWYQQALGQGPQFIFQYYEEEERQRGNFPDRFSGHQFPNYSSELNVNALLLGDSALYLCASSLDRAAGNTIYFGEGSWLTVV.

This rearrangement joins TRBV6-2 or TRBV6-3 to TRBJ2-7, with TRBD1 matching over 7 bases. The CDR3 sequence is 16 residues long. With 2 bases clipped from V and 4 bases from J, the junction kept 11 bases outside the gene matches. The germline V gene encodes CDR1 MNHEY and CDR2 SVGEGT. The CDR3 coding sequence is TGTGCCAGCAGTTACCCCCTACGACAGGGCGGGTACGAGCAGTACTTC. The encoded protein is CASSYPLRQGGYEQYF.

This chain uses TRBV15 with TRBJ2-7; maybe TRBD1 (7 bases). Trimming took 0 bases from V and 6 from J, leaving 15 bases between them. The CDR3 runs to 15 residues. Germline V gene sequence: CDR1 LNHNV, CDR2 YYDKDF (reference sequence). In DNA form, the CDR3 reads TGTGCCACCAGCAGAGATGGAGGGGGCTTGAGCGAGCAGTACTTC. Translated, it gives CATSRDGGGLSEQYF.

This chain links TRBV7-8 with TRBJ1-6; 7 bases are a match to TRBD1. This CDR3 contains 14 residues. The V gene end was trimmed by 7 bases and the J gene end by 6 bases; junction bases not matched to a gene: 6. From germline, CDR1 is SGHVS and CDR2 FQNEAQ. CDR3 nucleotides: TGTGCCAGCAAGTACGAGGGGGCTAATTCACCCCTCCACTTT. It codes for CASKYEGANSPLHF.

This chain links TRBV6-5 with TRBJ2-2, with D maybe TRBD1 (6 bases). This CDR3 has 13 amino acids. Trimming took off 6 bases at V and 6 bases at J, with 11 bases between the two ends. From germline, CDR1 is MNHEY and CDR2 SVGAGI. In DNA, the CDR3 is TGTGCCAGCAGAAAATCAGGGGCCGGGGAGCTGTTTTTT. This gives the protein CASRKSGAGELFF.

This chain links TRBV4-3 with TRBJ2-7; D gene unclear. Per germline, CDR1 LGHNA and CDR2 YSLEER. Between the trimmed V and J ends, which lost 8 bases and 0 bases, there was a span of 14 bases. CDR3 length: 14 residues. CDR3 residues: CASAQHLISYEQYF. The CDR3 DNA sequence: TGCGCCAGCGCACAGCACTTGATCTCCTACGAGCAGTACTTC.

This chain joins TRBV27 and TRBJ2-4; 8 nucleotides agree with TRBD1. Trimming removed 5 bases from V and 9 bases from J; junction bases left unmatched: 9. The CDR3 length is 14 residues. Germline CDR1 MNHEY, CDR2 SMNVEV (reference sequence). The CDR3 nucleotides are TGTGCCAGCAGTCGCCAGGGGGCTTTGGCCATTCAGTACTTC. Encoded protein: CASSRQGALAIQYF.

The chain links TRBV6-5 to TRBJ2-7; the D gene is possibly TRBD1 (5 bases). The V end lost 5 bases, the J end lost 1 base, and 15 bases lay between the germline ends. CDR1 is MNHEY, CDR2 SVGAGI, per germline. The length of the CDR3 is 15 residues. Here the CDR3 reads CASSRQSLGSYEQYF. The CDR3 nucleotides are TGTGCCAGCAGTCGACAGTCCCTGGGATCCTACGAGCAGTACTTC.

This chain connects TRBV11-2 to TRBJ2-3; TRBD2 matches at 8 bases. Germline V gene data show CDR1 as SGHAT and CDR2 as FQNNGV. V shed 5 bases and J 0 bases; nucleotides not matched to a gene: 7. The CDR3 is 16 amino acids. CDR3 bases: TGTGCCAGCAGCATCATAGCGGGGATGAGCACAGATACGCAGTATTTT. Its protein product is CASSIIAGMSTDTQYF.

This chain joins TRBV7-2 and TRBJ2-7; a possible D gene is TRBD2 (5 bases). In germline, CDR1 is SGHTA, CDR2 FQGNSA. V was pared by 3 bases and J by 2 bases, with 11 bases between. The CDR3 has 14 residues. The CDR3 nucleotides read TGTGCCAGCAGCTTTTCAAGCGGCGCCTACGAGCAGTACTTC. Protein: CASSFSSGAYEQYF.

V is TRBV5-6 and J is TRBJ1-1; 8 bases are a match to TRBD1. Looked up from germline, CDR1 is SGHDT and CDR2 is YYEEEE. V lost 4 bases and J lost 1; bases outside the gene matches: 12. The CDR3 has 17 amino acids. The CDR3 region is CASSDGQGLAQNTEAFF. CDR3 DNA: TGTGCCAGCAGCGATGGACAGGGCCTTGCTCAGAACACTGAAGCTTTCTTT.

This clone was counted between two and nine times. The chain uses TRBV4-1 and TRBJ1-3, with no clear D. The CDR3 length is 15 residues. The V end lost 2 bases, the J end lost 0 bases, and 8 bases lay between the germline ends. Per germline, CDR1 MGHRA and CDR2 YSYEKL. The CDR3 is CASSQLQDSGNTIYF. CDR3 in DNA: TGCGCCAGCAGCCAACTGCAGGACTCTGGAAACACCATATATTTT.

This clone was detected once. The CDR3 nucleotides are TGCGCCAGCAGCACGGGGACTACCTACAATGAGCAGTTCTTC. The encoded protein is CASSTGTTYNEQFF. The chain carries TRBV5-1 and TRBJ2-1, with 7 bases lining up with TRBD2. This CDR3 spans 14 amino acids. The germline gives CDR1 SGHRS, CDR2 YFSETQ. Unmatched junction bases numbered 3, after V lost 4 bases and J lost 2 bases.

V and J are TRBV4-1 and TRBJ1-5; 9 bases are shared with TRBD1. The germline gives CDR1 MGHRA, CDR2 YSYEKL. CDR3 length: 20 amino acids. Trimming at V came to 2 bases and at J to 0 bases, leaving 14 bases not matched to a gene. This CDR3 reads CASSQQTGTGRVGSNQPQHF. The CDR3, as DNA: TGCGCCAGCAGCCAACAGACCGGGACAGGGAGAGTAGGTAGCAATCAGCCCCAGCATTTT.

This clone occurred once. The genes are TRBV28 and TRBJ2-1; 7 bases fit TRBD1. The V and J ends lost 6 bases and 8 bases, in that order; junction bases with no gene match: 10. From germline, CDR1 is MDHEN and CDR2 SYDVKM. The CDR3 has 14 amino acids. For the CDR3, the DNA is TGTGCCAGCAGCCCCCCCGGCCAGGGGGATGAGCAGTTCTTC. It codes for CASSPPGQGDEQFF.

As DNA, the CDR3 is TGTGCCAGTAGTATAAGGTCCCAGGCGACTAATGAAAAACTGTTTTTT. Its translation is CASSIRSQATNEKLFF. V is TRBV19 and J is TRBJ1-4; D not certain. The CDR3 runs to 16 residues. CDR1 and CDR2 (germline): LNHDA, SQIVND (reference sequence). V lost 2 bases and J 2 bases, leaving 12 bases between the germline ends.

The V gene is TRBV6-2 or TRBV6-3, the J gene TRBJ1-2, with 7 bases fitting TRBD1. Trimming cost V 0 bases and J 8 bases; bases outside gene matches: 9. The germline V gene has CDR1 MNHEY and CDR2 SVGEGT. The CDR3 covers 15 residues. The CDR3: CASSYSIRDRVGYTF. The CDR3 bases are TGTGCCAGCAGTTACTCGATACGCGACAGGGTCGGCTACACCTTC.

The chain links TRBV7-6 to TRBJ2-3; 8 bases are a match to TRBD1. Germline loops: CDR1 SGHVS, CDR2 FNYEAQ. V was pared by 1 base and J by 0 bases, with 6 bases of the junction left unmatched. The CDR3 is 17 amino acids. This CDR3 is CASSLGYRGTSTDTQYF. DNA for the CDR3: TGTGCCAGCAGCTTAGGTTACAGGGGGACTAGCACAGATACGCAGTATTTT.

The genes are TRBV27 and TRBJ1-1; D may be TRBD1 (5 bases). The germline V and J ends were trimmed by 5 bases and 0 bases, with 10 bases remaining between them. Germline assignment: CDR1 MNHEY and CDR2 SMNVEV (reference sequence). The CDR3 is 14 amino acids. The CDR3 bases are TGTGCCAGCAGTAAGCGACAGTTGAACACTGAAGCTTTCTTT. Residues: CASSKRQLNTEAFF.

The chain carries TRBV7-9 and TRBJ1-2; 8 nucleotides line up with TRBD1. Trimming removed 6 bases from V and 6 bases from J; junction bases left unmatched: 18. This CDR3 is 17 amino acids long. Germline values: CDR1 SEHNR, CDR2 FQNEAQ (reference sequence). CDR3 sequence reads: CASRAQGAPGLGDGYTF. In DNA, the CDR3 is TGTGCCAGCAGGGCCCAGGGGGCGCCTGGCCTGGGCGATGGCTACACCTTC.